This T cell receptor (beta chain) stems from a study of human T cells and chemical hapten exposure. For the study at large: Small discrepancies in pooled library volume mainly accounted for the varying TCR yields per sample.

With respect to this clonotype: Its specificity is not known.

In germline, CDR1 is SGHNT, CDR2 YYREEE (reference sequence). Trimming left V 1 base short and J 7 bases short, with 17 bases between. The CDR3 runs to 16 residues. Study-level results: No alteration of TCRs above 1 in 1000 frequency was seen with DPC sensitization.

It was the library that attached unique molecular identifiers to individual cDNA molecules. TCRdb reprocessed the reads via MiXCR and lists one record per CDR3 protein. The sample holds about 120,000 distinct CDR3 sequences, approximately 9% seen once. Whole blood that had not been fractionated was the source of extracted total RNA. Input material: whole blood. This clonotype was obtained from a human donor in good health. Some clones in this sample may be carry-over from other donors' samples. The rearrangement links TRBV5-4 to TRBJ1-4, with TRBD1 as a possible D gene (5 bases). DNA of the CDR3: TGTGCCAGCAGCTTGATAGTGTCAGGGCGGGGTGAAAAACTGTTTTTT. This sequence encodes CASSLIVSGRGEKLFF.